This T cell receptor beta chain was observed in a study of CD8+ T cells in alopecia areata. The CDR3 totals 12 residues. The germline V gene has CDR1 SQVTM and CDR2 ANQGSEA. V lost 6 bases, J lost 7 bases, and 3 bases stayed unmatched. The sequencing template was cDNA reverse transcribed from extracted RNA. The data were produced by immunoSEQ multiplex PCR, yet TCRdb's version contains in-frame clones alone and is incomplete. The sample lists roughly 190,000 clones, roughly 60% occurring once. Turning to this clone: Other nucleotide sequences from this sample produce the same CDR3.

Stated treatment: oral pan-JAK inhibitor, 5-10 mg twice daily. The receptor was isolated from a human donor with alopecia areata. Sequencing was performed on CD4+ T cells sorted from blood, taken at week 24, from a patient treated with tofacitinib. The V gene is TRBV29-1, the J gene TRBJ1-4; TRBD1 matches at 9 bases. The CDR3 DNA sequence: TGCAGCGTGGGGACAGGGACTGAAAAACTGTTTTTT. This translates into CSVGTGTEKLFF.